This T cell receptor (beta chain) was identified during a study of shared clonotypes between healthy human individuals. Study summary: Each donor's CD8 memory used one plate, CD8 naive two, each CD4 subset three.

The CDR3 contains 12 residues. Trimming left V 7 bases short and J 8 bases short, with 14 bases between. CDR1 and CDR2 from the germline V gene are LNHDA and SQIVND (reference sequence). In replicate PCRs of sorted subsets, 150 to 200 ng DNA, about 30,000 T cell genomes, was used. The assay was immunoSEQ multiplex PCR, and TCRdb's table has in-frame clones only and misses some. The sample has over a million clones, approximately 98.5% seen once. This clone came up once. Everyone who donated was a Caucasian adult who lived in Nashville, Tennessee. CD45RA-negative memory and CD45RA+ naive subsets were split from the CD4+ cells.

The chain carries TRBV19 and TRBJ1-2; D uncertain. The sequencing sample was made of naive CD4+ T cells sorted from blood. Subset here: CD45RA+ positively selected. This clonotype originated in a young man in good health. CDR3: CASTNPLGGYTF. The CDR3 bases are TGTGCCAGTACCAATCCCCTGGGGGGCTACACCTTC.